These 2 T cell receptor beta chains were sequenced from one sample in a study of T cells in localized non-small cell lung cancer. Profiled with immunoSEQ multiplex PCR; TCRdb holds only in-frame clones, not every one. The data contain about 3,300 clones, about 49% of them singletons. Sequencing used lymph node tissue, obtained before any cancer treatment. The origin of the receptors is a woman aged 18-55 years with stage I lung adenocarcinoma.

The genes are TRBV18 and TRBJ1-4, with a weak D call TRBD1 (6 bases). V was clipped by 2 bases and J by 6 bases, with 7 bases between them. The CDR3 has 13 amino acids. Germline V gene data show CDR1 as KGHSH and CDR2 as LQKENI. CDR3: CASSPTGHEKLFF. The CDR3 nucleotides read TGTGCCAGCTCACCAACAGGGCATGAAAAACTGTTTTTT.

The rearrangement joins TRBV19 to TRBJ2-1, with 10 bases identical to TRBD2. CDR1 and CDR2 from the germline V gene are LNHDA and SQIVND (reference sequence). The CDR3 is made up of 14 amino acids. V gave up 6 bases and J gave up 7 bases; unmatched junction bases: 6. The CDR3 is CASSSSGSLNEQFF. CDR3 DNA: TGTGCCAGTAGCTCTAGCGGGAGCTTAAATGAGCAGTTCTTC.